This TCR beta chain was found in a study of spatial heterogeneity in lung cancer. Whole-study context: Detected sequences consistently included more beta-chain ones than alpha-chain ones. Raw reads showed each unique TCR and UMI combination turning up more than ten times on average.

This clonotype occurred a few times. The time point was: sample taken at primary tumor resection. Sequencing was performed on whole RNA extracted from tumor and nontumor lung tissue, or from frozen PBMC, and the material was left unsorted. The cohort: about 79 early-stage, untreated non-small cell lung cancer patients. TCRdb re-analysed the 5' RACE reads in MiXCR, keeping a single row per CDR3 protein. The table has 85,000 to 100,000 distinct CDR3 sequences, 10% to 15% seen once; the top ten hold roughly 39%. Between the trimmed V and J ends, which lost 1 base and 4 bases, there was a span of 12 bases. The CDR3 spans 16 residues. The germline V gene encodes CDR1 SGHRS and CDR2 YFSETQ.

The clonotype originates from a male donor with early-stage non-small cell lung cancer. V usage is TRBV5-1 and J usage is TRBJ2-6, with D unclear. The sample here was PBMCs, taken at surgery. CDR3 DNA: TGCGCCAGCAGCTTGTGGAGCCCAGACGGGGCCAACGTCCTGACTTTC. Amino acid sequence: CASSLWSPDGANVLTF.